This TCR beta chain stems from a study of T-cell reconstitution after alpha-beta-depleted transplantation in children. The study's findings and limits: From surviving recipient T cells and thymic progenitors came the high day-60 TCRbeta diversity observed in some patients. Expanded clones from the graft, numbering several hundred, reportedly supplied alpha-beta T cells about two months after transplant. Once a year had passed after transplant, T-cell counts and diversity came mostly from newly produced T cells.

Preparation of the TCRbeta library used unique molecular identifiers. One entry per CDR3 protein results from TCRdb running MiXCR on the PCR reads. This sample has around 240,000 distinct CDR3 sequences, with 6.5% to 10% found just once. This clonotype was found many times. Its antigen remains unknown. With 3 bases removed from V and 0 bases from J, the gap between germline ends came to 8 bases. Germline V CDR1 and CDR2: ENHRY, SYGVKD. The CDR3 length is 14 residues. J is TRBJ1-2 and V is TRBV10-3; D gene unclear. This specimen was PBMCs, mostly from graft donor cells, taken 180 days after TCRalphabeta/CD19-depleted stem cell transplant. The receptor comes from a male patient aged 10 to 17 who had a stem cell transplant for acute lymphoblastic leukemia, so the T cells may come from the graft donor. DNA for the CDR3: TGTGCCATCAGTGATCGGGTAGCTAACTATGGCTACACCTTC. Amino acid sequence: CAISDRVANYGYTF.